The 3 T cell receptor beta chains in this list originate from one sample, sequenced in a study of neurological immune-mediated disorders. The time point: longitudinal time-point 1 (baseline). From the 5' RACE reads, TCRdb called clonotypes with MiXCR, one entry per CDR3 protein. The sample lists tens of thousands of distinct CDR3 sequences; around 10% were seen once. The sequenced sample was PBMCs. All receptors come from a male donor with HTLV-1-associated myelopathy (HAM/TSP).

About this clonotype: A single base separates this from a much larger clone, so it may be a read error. The CDR3 protein is CASSLPEGNYGYTF. CDR3 in DNA: TGTGCCAGCAGCTTGCCTGAAGGGAACTATGGCTACACCTTC. The rearrangement joins TRBV5-5 to TRBJ1-2; no clear D. This CDR3 has 14 residues. In germline, CDR1 is SGHKS, CDR2 YYEKEE (reference sequence). V lost 1 base and J lost 2, with 9 bases in between.

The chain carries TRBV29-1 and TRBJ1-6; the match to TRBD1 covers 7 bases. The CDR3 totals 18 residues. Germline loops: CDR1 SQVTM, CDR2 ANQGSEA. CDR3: CSHDSLRTGPFYNSPLHF. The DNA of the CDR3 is TGCAGTCACGACTCCTTAAGGACAGGACCTTTCTATAATTCACCCCTCCACTTT. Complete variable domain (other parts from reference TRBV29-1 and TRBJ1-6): SAVISQKPSRDICQRGTSLTIQCQVDSQVTMMFWYRQQPGQSLTLIATANQGSEATYESGFVIDKFPISRPNLTFSTLTVSNMSPEDSSIYLCSHDSLRTGPFYNSPLHFGNGTRLTVT.

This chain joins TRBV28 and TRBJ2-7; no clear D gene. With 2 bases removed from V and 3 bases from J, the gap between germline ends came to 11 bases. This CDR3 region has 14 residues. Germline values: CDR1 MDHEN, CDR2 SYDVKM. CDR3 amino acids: CASSLRILSYEQYF. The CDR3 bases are TGTGCCAGCAGTTTAAGGATTCTCAGCTACGAGCAGTACTTC.